These 16 T cell receptor beta chains were sequenced from one sample in a study of CD8 T cells in Susac syndrome. cDNA came from approximately 0.5 to 1 ug RNA primed by random hexamers. TCRdb re-called the immunoSEQ multiplex PCR reads through MiXCR, storing one row per CDR3 protein. There are approximately 300,000 distinct CDR3 sequences in the sample; about 89% occur only once, and around 0.18% lies in the top ten. Sample: CD8+ T cells from PBMCs. The receptors shown here come from a human donor with multiple sclerosis.

This chain connects TRBV7-9 to TRBJ2-5, with 9 bases matching TRBD2. Germline CDR1 reads SEHNR; CDR2 reads FQNEAQ (reference sequence). The ends lost 5 bases at V and 5 bases at J; junction bases unmatched: 9. The CDR3 runs 15 residues. The CDR3 here is CASSPKRGGAETQYF. The CDR3 nucleotides read TGTGCCAGCAGCCCAAAACGCGGGGGGGCGGAGACCCAGTACTTC.

This clonotype was detected only a few times. The chain's CDR3 is CASSPTSGEYNEQFF. The CDR3 DNA follows: TGTGCCAGCAGCCCCACCAGCGGAGAATACAATGAGCAGTTCTTC. The chain uses TRBV6-1 and TRBJ2-1, with D possibly being TRBD2 (5 bases). Germline CDR1 is MNHNS and CDR2 is SASEGT. There are 15 residues in the CDR3. Trimming shortened V by 6 bases and J by 4 bases, and 16 bases separated the two germline ends.

V gene TRBV11-1 combines with J gene TRBJ2-3; TRBD2 matches 7 bases. J gave up 4 bases and V 3 bases, and 7 bases lay outside the gene matches. CDR1 and CDR2 from the germline V gene are SGHAT and FQDESV (reference sequence). The CDR3 extends over 15 amino acids. The CDR3 nucleotides are TGTGCCAGCAGCTTCCCGATTAGCGGGTCAGATACGCAGTATTTT. It encodes CASSFPISGSDTQYF.

Note on this clonotype: The germline gene is not matched at one end of the junction; a read error may be the cause. This chain links TRBV7-7 with TRBJ1-1; D is perhaps TRBD1 (5 bases). Germline CDR1 and CDR2: SSHAT and FNYEAQ (reference sequence). The CDR3 covers 14 residues. The CDR3 DNA sequence: TGTGCTAGCAGCTACCATGGGGGATTCGCTGAAGCTTTCTTT. This translates into CASSYHGGFAEAFF.

The V call is TRBV7-2, the J call TRBJ2-4; 7 nucleotides line up with TRBD2. The junction had 14 bases not matched to a gene; V was cut back by 2 bases and J by 1 base. Germline V gene lookup returns CDR1 SGHTA and CDR2 FQGNSA. The CDR3 extends over 19 amino acids. CDR3 sequence: CASSLLAGLGVRAKNIQYF. CDR3 in DNA: TGTGCCAGCAGCTTATTAGCGGGCCTGGGCGTAAGGGCCAAAAACATTCAGTACTTC.

The chain combines TRBV27 with TRBJ2-1; D gene unclear. The CDR3 totals 13 residues. V lost 3 bases and J 6 bases, leaving 9 bases between the germline ends. From germline, CDR1 is MNHEY and CDR2 SMNVEV (reference sequence). The DNA for the CDR3 is TGTGCCAGCAGTTTTTTGGGTCCCAATGAGCAGTTCTTC. Amino acids: CASSFLGPNEQFF.

This clonotype has a single count. The V gene is TRBV27, the J gene TRBJ1-2, with 7 bases aligning to TRBD1. This CDR3 spans 15 amino acids. CDR1 and CDR2 (germline): MNHEY, SMNVEV (reference sequence). Losses at the gene ends were 4 bases for V and 4 bases for J; bases not matched to a gene: 9. The CDR3 region has the DNA TGTGCCAGCAGTTCATTATTGGGACAGACCTATGGCTACACCTTC. Amino acids: CASSSLLGQTYGYTF.

The genes are TRBV27 and TRBJ2-7; D is possibly TRBD2 (6 bases). The ends were cut back, 4 bases at V and 3 bases at J, with 10 bases in the middle. CDR1 is MNHEY, CDR2 SMNVEV, per germline (reference sequence). The CDR3 sequence is 13 residues long. CDR3 region: CASSYGSDYEQYF. The CDR3 coding sequence is TGTGCCAGCAGTTACGGGAGTGACTACGAGCAGTACTTC.

J is TRBJ2-3 and V is TRBV4-2; no reliable D call. Germline CDR1 and CDR2: LGHNA and YNFKEQ. This CDR3 spans 18 amino acids. Deletions cut 0 bases from V and 1 base from J, with 17 bases between. The CDR3 spells CASSQEAADLKGTDTQYF. CDR3 bases: TGTGCCAGCAGCCAAGAGGCGGCGGATTTAAAGGGCACAGATACGCAGTATTTT.

V gene TRBV19 combines with J gene TRBJ2-1; TRBD2 matches at 11 bases. Trimming cost V 3 bases and J 14 bases; bases outside gene matches: 3. CDR1 is LNHDA and CDR2 is SQIVND in the germline V gene (reference sequence). The CDR3 is made up of 12 amino acids. This CDR3 is CASSMGGLAEFF. As DNA, the CDR3 is TGTGCCAGTAGTATGGGGGGACTAGCGGAGTTCTTC.

This chain joins TRBV20-1 and TRBJ1-2; D unresolved. Looked up from germline, CDR1 is DFQATT and CDR2 is SNEGSKA (reference sequence). This CDR3 is built from 14 residues. V was shortened by 6 bases and J by 0 bases, with 14 bases between the two germline ends. Here the CDR3 reads CSATVDDTNYGYTF. In DNA form, the CDR3 reads TGCAGTGCCACGGTGGACGATACTAACTATGGCTACACCTTC.

The rearrangement links TRBV27 to TRBJ2-7; 9 bases are shared with TRBD1. V was pared by 7 bases and J by 4 bases, with 11 bases of the junction left unmatched. CDR1 and CDR2 from the germline V gene are MNHEY and SMNVEV (reference sequence). The CDR3 spans 15 residues. CDR3 protein: CASTPGPDRGYEQYF. The CDR3 bases are TGTGCCAGCACCCCCGGCCCGGACAGGGGTTACGAGCAGTACTTC.

The chain recombines TRBV2 with TRBJ2-4; D gene uncertain. V gave up 8 bases and J gave up 5 bases, with 10 bases separating them. The CDR3 consists of 12 residues. Germline values: CDR1 SNHLY, CDR2 FYNNEI. CDR3 residues: CASLNAENIQYF. CDR3 nucleotides: TGTGCCAGCCTAAACGCAGAAAACATTCAGTACTTC.

The chain recombines TRBV7-2 with TRBJ2-5; TRBD1 might be the D (5 bases). Germline values: CDR1 SGHTA, CDR2 FQGNSA. With 2 bases removed from V and 2 bases from J, the gap between germline ends came to 12 bases. The CDR3 runs 15 residues. The CDR3 is CASSLTAGLQETQYF. CDR3 DNA: TGTGCCAGCAGCTTAACAGCAGGGCTTCAAGAGACCCAGTACTTC. The full variable domain, completed using reference TRBV7-2 and TRBJ2-5, is GAGVSQSPSNKVTEKGKDVELRCDPISGHTALYWYRQSLGQGLEFLIYFQGNSAPDKSGLPSDRFSAERTGGSVSTLTIQRTQQEDSAVYLCASSLTAGLQETQYFGPGTRLLVL.

The rearrangement joins TRBV2 to TRBJ2-7, with D maybe TRBD1 (5 bases). From germline, CDR1 is SNHLY and CDR2 FYNNEI. Trimming shortened V by 6 bases and J by 2 bases, and 17 bases separated the two germline ends. This CDR3 has 15 amino acids. The DNA of the CDR3 is TGTGCCAGCAGGATGACAGTAGGTACTGCCTACGAGCAGTACTTC. As protein: CASRMTVGTAYEQYF.

This clonotype was detected a few times. The chain uses TRBV12-3 or TRBV12-4 and TRBJ1-4; D is possibly TRBD1 (5 bases). The V end was cut by 3 bases, the J end by 8 bases, with 10 bases between. CDR3 length: 13 amino acids. In DNA, the CDR3 is TGTGCCAGCAGTTTGGGGGGTAGCGAAAAACTGTTTTTT. This codes for CASSLGGSEKLFF.